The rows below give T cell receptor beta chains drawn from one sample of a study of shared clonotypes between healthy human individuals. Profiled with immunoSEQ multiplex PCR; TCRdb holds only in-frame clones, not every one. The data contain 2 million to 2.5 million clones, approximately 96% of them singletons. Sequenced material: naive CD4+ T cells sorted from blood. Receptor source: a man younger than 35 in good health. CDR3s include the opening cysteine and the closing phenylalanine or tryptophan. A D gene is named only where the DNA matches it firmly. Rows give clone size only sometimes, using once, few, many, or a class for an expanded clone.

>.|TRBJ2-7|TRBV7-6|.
TGTGCCAGCAGCCTCGGGACGGGGGTCTACGAGCAGTACTTC
CASSLGTGVYEQYF
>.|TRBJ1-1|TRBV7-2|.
TGTGCCAGCAGCTCTAGACAGGCCTACACTGAAGCTTTCTTT
CASSSRQAYTEAFF
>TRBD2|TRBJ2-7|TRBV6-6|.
TGTGCCAGCCTCCCGGCTAGCGGGCGATCCTACGAGCAGTACTTC
CASLPASGRSYEQYF
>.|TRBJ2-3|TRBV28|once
TGTGCCAGCAGTGCCTTTTCCACAGATACGCAGTATTTT
CASSAFSTDTQYF
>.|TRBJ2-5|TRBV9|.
TGTGCCAGCAGCGCCTCCTTGGGACGGGAGACCCAGTACTTC
CASSASLGRETQYF
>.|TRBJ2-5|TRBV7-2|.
TGTGCCAGCAGCTTAGCGGGCCGGGGAGAGACCCAGTACTTC
CASSLAGRGETQYF
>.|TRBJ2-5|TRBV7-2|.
TGTGCCAGCAGCATCGCGAACAGGTTGGGGAGGGAGACCCAGTACTTC
CASSIANRLGRETQYF
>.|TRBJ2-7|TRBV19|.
TGTGCCAGTAGTTTAGGCCCCTCCTACGAGCAGTACTTC
CASSLGPSYEQYF
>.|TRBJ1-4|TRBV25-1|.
TGTGCCAGCAGGCGCGGGGGGGAGGAAAAACTGTTTTTT
CASRRGGEEKLFF
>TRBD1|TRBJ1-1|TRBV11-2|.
TGTGCCAGCAGCACAGGACAGGGGAACACTGAAGCTTTCTTT
CASSTGQGNTEAFF
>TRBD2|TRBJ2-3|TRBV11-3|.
TGTGCCAGCAGCTCTGGACTAGGAGAGAGCACAGATACGCAGTATTTT
CASSSGLGESTDTQYF
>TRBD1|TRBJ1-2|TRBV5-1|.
TGCGCCAGCAGCCTTACAGGGACAGCCACAGGCTACACCTTC
CASSLTGTATGYTF
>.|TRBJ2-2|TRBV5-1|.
TGCGCCAGCAGCTTTAAAGGTGAAGGGGTGAATACCGGGGAGCTGTTTTTT
CASSFKGEGVNTGELFF
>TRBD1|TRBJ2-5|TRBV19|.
TGTGCCAGTAGTGTAGAACACATACAGACAGGGGCGGACAAGACCCAGTACTTC
CASSVEHIQTGADKTQYF
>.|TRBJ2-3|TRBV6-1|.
TGTGCCAGCAGTGAAGTTAGTGGACCGGTGGCCGCAGATACGCAGTATTTT
CASSEVSGPVAADTQYF
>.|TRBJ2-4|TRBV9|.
TGTGCCAGCAGCGTAGGAGGGGGAGCCAAAAACATTCAGTACTTC
CASSVGGGAKNIQYF
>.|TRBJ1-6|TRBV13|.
TGTGCCAGCAGCCCCTCGGGGGGGAAACTCCACTTT
CASSPSGGKLHF
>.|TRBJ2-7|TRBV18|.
TGTGCCAGCTCACCCCCCATTAGTGCAGCGACTGATAACGCCGAGCAGTACTTC
CASSPPISAATDNAEQYF
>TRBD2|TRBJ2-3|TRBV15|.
TGTGCCACCAGCAGAACACGGGGGGTAACAGATACGCAGTATTTT
CATSRTRGVTDTQYF
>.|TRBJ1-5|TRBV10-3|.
TGTGCCATCAGTGCGACAGGCGATAGCAATCAGCCCCAGCATTTT
CAISATGDSNQPQHF
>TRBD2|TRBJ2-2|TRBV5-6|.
TGTGCCAGCAGCTTGGGAGCGGGGGCACCCACAGGCGAGCTGTTTTTT
CASSLGAGAPTGELFF
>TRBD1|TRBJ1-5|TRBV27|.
TGTGCCAGCAGTCCGGATACAGGGGGAGGACGCAATCAGCCCCAGCATTTT
CASSPDTGGGRNQPQHF
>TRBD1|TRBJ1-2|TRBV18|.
TGTGCCAGCTCACCTCCGGGACAGGGGGCTTACTATGGCTACACCTTC
CASSPPGQGAYYGYTF
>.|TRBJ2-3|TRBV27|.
TGTGCCAGCAAAGTGGCAGGGCCAGATACGCAGTATTTT
CASKVAGPDTQYF
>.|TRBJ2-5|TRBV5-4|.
TGTGCCAGCAGCTTGGCGGGCAACCAAGAGACCCAGTACTTC
CASSLAGNQETQYF
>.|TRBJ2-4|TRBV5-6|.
TGTGCCAGCAGCTTGGCAGGGGTGAACATTCAGTACTTC
CASSLAGVNIQYF
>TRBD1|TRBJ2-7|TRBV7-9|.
TGTGCCAGCAGCTTAAGACAGGGCGGCGAGCAGTACTTC
CASSLRQGGEQYF
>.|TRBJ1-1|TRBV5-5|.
TGTGCCAGCAGCTTGGGGGGCCTGAACACTGAAGCTTTCTTT
CASSLGGLNTEAFF
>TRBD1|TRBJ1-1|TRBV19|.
TGTGCCAGTACTGACAGGGGAAGCACTGAAGCTTTCTTT
CASTDRGSTEAFF
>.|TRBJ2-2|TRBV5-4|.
TGTGCCAGCAGCTTGCCGATAGGGGCCGGGGAGCTGTTTTTT
CASSLPIGAGELFF
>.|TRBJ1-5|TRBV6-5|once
TGTGCCAGCAGCTTCGGACGGTTAAATCAGCCCCAGCATTTT
CASSFGRLNQPQHF
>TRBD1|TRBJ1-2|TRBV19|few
TGTGCCAGTAGTACCCGGGACAGAATTTACTACACCTTC
CASSTRDRIYYTF
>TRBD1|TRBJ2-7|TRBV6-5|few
TGTGCCAGCAGTTATGGACAGGGGAAGAGGTACGAGCAGTACTTC
CASSYGQGKRYEQYF
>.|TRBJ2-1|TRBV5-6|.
TGTGCCAGCAGCTGGGGCAGGTACAATGAGCAGTTCTTC
CASSWGRYNEQFF
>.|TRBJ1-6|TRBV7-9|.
TGTGCCAGCAGCCCCCGGGGCCAGGGGAATTCACCCCTCCACTTT
CASSPRGQGNSPLHF
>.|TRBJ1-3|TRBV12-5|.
TGTGCTAGTGGAGAGGACAGTAGCTCTGGAAACACCATATATTTT
CASGEDSSSGNTIYF
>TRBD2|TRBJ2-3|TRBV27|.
TGTGCCAGCAGTTTCCGCCGGACTAGCGGGGGAGCCACAGATACGCAGTATTTT
CASSFRRTSGGATDTQYF
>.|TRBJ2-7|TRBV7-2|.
TGTGCCAGCAGCTTAGCCCAGAACGAGCAGTACTTC
CASSLAQNEQYF
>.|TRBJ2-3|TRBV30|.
TGTGCCTGGAGTGACCTTGGGACCTGGAGGACAGATACGCAGTATTTT
CAWSDLGTWRTDTQYF
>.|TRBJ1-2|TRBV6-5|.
TGTGCCAGCAGTTCCCCTTTGGTAGGCTACACCTTC
CASSSPLVGYTF
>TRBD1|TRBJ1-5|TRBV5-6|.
TGTGCCAGCAGCTTGAGGATGTCAGGGGGTGTTAATCAGCCCCAGCATTTT
CASSLRMSGGVNQPQHF
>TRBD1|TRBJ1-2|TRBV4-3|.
TGCGCCAGCAGCCACACCGGGACAGACTATGGCTACACCTTC
CASSHTGTDYGYTF
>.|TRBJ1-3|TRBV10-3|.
TGTGCCATCAGTCTGCTCCAGGCGAGCTCTGGAAACACCATATATTTT
CAISLLQASSGNTIYF
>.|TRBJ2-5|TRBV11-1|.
TGTGCCATCGAGGTCTCAGGAGGAGGTCAAGAGACCCAGTACTTC
CAIEVSGGGQETQYF
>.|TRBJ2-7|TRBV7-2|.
TGTGCCAGCAGCTTAGGGTCGGGGACGATCTACGAGCAGTACTTC
CASSLGSGTIYEQYF
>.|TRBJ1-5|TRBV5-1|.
TGCGCCAGCAGCTTGGACAGGGCTGGCAATCAGCCCCAGCATTTT
CASSLDRAGNQPQHF
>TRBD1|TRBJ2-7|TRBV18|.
TGTGCCAGCTCACCTCCGGACAGGGCCCGATACGAGCAGTACTTC
CASSPPDRARYEQYF
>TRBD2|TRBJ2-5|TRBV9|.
TGTGCCAGCAGCCTACCCAGCGGGGGCCCGGAGACCCAGTACTTC
CASSLPSGGPETQYF
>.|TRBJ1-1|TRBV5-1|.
TGCGCCAGCAGCTTGGGACCCCTCGGACAGAACACTGAAGCTTTCTTT
CASSLGPLGQNTEAFF
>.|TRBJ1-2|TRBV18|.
TGTGCCAGCTCAGCATTTACAGGACACAACTATGGCTACACCTTC
CASSAFTGHNYGYTF
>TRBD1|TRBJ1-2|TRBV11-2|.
TGTGCCAGCAGCTTAGATCCGAGACAGGGGGCGAACTATGGCTACACCTTC
CASSLDPRQGANYGYTF
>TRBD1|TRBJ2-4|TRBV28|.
TGTGCCAGCAGTTTGGACAGGGTGCAAAGTAAAAACATTCAGTACTTC
CASSLDRVQSKNIQYF
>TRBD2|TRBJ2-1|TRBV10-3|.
TGTGCCATCAGTGGGTCGGGAGGTTACAATGAGCAGTTCTTC
CAISGSGGYNEQFF
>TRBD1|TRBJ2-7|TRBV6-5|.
TGTGCCAGCAGCCCTTGGGGACAGGGGGCCTACGAGCAGTACTTC
CASSPWGQGAYEQYF
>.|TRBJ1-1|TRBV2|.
TGTGCCAGCAGTGACGTGGGGCGGAACACTGAAGCTTTCTTT
CASSDVGRNTEAFF
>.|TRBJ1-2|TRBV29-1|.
TGCAGCAACCACAGGGCAGGGTTAGGCTACACCTTC
CSNHRAGLGYTF
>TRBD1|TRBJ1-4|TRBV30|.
TGTGCCTGGAGAGCGACCAGGGGGCGAAGTGAAAAACTGTTTTTT
CAWRATRGRSEKLFF
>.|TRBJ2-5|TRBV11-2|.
TGTGCCATCCGTGCATCGGGTAGAAGCCAAGAGACCCAGTACTTC
CAIRASGRSQETQYF
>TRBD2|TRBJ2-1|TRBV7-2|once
TGTGCCAGCAGCCTGGACGGGACTAAGGTCCATGAGCAGTTCTTC
CASSLDGTKVHEQFF